The 17 T cell receptor beta chains below come from one sample, sequenced in a study of T cell responses to AZD1222 COVID-19 vaccine. Assay used: immunoSEQ multiplex PCR; TCRdb lists only in-frame clones, some missing. The top ten clones hold 0.7% to 0.9% of a sample with 150,000 to 200,000 clones, around 94% of them seen once. This specimen consisted of peripheral blood, obtained on day 0 of AZD1222 vaccination. The receptors were gathered from an adult in good health.

The chain's CDR3 is CASSSGGAGSLGTEAFF. DNA of the CDR3: TGTGCCAGCAGTTCCGGCGGGGCAGGGTCTTTGGGTACTGAAGCTTTCTTT. The chain joins TRBV11-2 to TRBJ1-1; a possible D gene is TRBD1 (5 bases). The CDR3 is 17 residues long. In germline, CDR1 is SGHAT, CDR2 FQNNGV. V was shortened by 6 bases and J by 5 bases, with 25 bases between the two germline ends.

The chain has TRBV5-1 and TRBJ1-1; D is ambiguous. From germline, CDR1 is SGHRS and CDR2 YFSETQ. The CDR3 runs 13 residues. The V gene lost 0 bases and the J gene lost 3 bases, with 6 bases spanning the gap. CDR3 nucleotide sequence: TGCGCCAGCAGCTTGGTTGTGGACACTGAAGCTTTCTTT. As protein: CASSLVVDTEAFF.

CDR3 sequence (DNA): TGTGCCAGCAGTTTGGGGGGGGAGTATGGCTACACCTTC. This sequence encodes CASSLGGEYGYTF. This chain uses TRBV28 with TRBJ1-2; TRBD1 is a possible D gene (5 bases). Trimming took off 3 bases at V and 5 bases at J, with 10 bases between the two ends. The germline V gene has CDR1 MDHEN and CDR2 SYDVKM. This CDR3 has 13 amino acids.

The chain carries TRBV11-3 and TRBJ2-1; D gene uncertain. V gave up 5 bases and J gave up 0 bases, with 14 bases separating them. Germline values: CDR1 SGHNT, CDR2 YENEEA. This CDR3 has 16 residues. CDR3 amino acids: CASSGIGRSSYNEQFF. The CDR3 coding sequence is TGTGCCAGCAGCGGGATCGGGCGGAGCTCCTACAATGAGCAGTTCTTC.

This chain connects TRBV19 to TRBJ1-5; unclear D gene. The germline V gene encodes CDR1 LNHDA and CDR2 SQIVND (reference sequence). The V end lost 1 base, the J end lost 5 bases, and 18 bases lay between the germline ends. The CDR3 contains 17 residues. The CDR3 reads CASSIVGKVPGDQPQHF. For the CDR3, the DNA is TGTGCCAGTAGTATAGTAGGCAAGGTCCCGGGAGATCAGCCCCAGCATTTT.

This clone was seen just once. The chain employs TRBV18 and TRBJ1-4; 9 bases agree with TRBD1. The CDR3 spans 14 residues. V trimming: 1 base; J trimming: 8 bases; junction bases outside the gene matches: 2. Germline V gene data show CDR1 as KGHSH and CDR2 as LQKENI. CDR3: CASSPLDRGEKLFF. The CDR3 region has the DNA TGTGCCAGCTCACCACTGGACAGGGGCGAAAAACTGTTTTTT.

The chain employs TRBV2 and TRBJ1-1, with 8 bases that match TRBD1. Germline loops: CDR1 SNHLY, CDR2 FYNNEI. J lost 1 base, V lost 9 bases, and 7 bases had no gene match. The CDR3 covers 14 residues. The CDR3 protein is CARGSGTGNTEAFF. CDR3 nucleotide sequence: TGTGCCAGAGGTTCCGGGACAGGGAACACTGAAGCTTTCTTT.

The rearrangement joins TRBV6-5 to TRBJ2-2; D is unclear. The CDR3 runs to 14 residues. Per the germline V gene, CDR1 is MNHEY and CDR2 is SVGAGI. Deletions cut 0 bases from V and 5 bases from J, with 7 bases between. CDR3 nucleotide sequence: TGTGCCAGCAGTTACTCAGGGTTAACCGGGGAGCTGTTTTTT. It translates to CASSYSGLTGELFF.

The chain links TRBV18 to TRBJ1-4, with TRBD1 matching over 7 bases. Germline trimming cut 5 bases from V and 3 bases from J; bases unmatched to any gene: 3. Germline CDR1 reads KGHSH; CDR2 reads LQKENI. The length of the CDR3 is 14 residues. CDR3 amino acids: CASSAGQPNEKLFF. DNA of the CDR3: TGTGCCAGCTCAGCGGGACAGCCTAATGAAAAACTGTTTTTT.

The chain has TRBV3-1 (or the pseudogene TRBV3-2) and TRBJ1-1; 7 bases map to TRBD1. The CDR3 totals 14 residues. V was pared by 4 bases and J by 4 bases, with 6 bases of the junction left unmatched. CDR1 is LGHDT, CDR2 YNNKEL, per germline (reference sequence). The CDR3 spells CASSPYKGATEAFF. The DNA of the CDR3 is TGTGCCAGCAGCCCCTATAAGGGGGCCACTGAAGCTTTCTTT.

The chain has TRBV7-3 and TRBJ2-6, with 12 bases fitting TRBD1. V shed 6 bases and J 1 base; nucleotides not matched to a gene: 4. The germline gives CDR1 SGHTA, CDR2 FQGTGA. This CDR3 region has 17 residues. The CDR3 here is CASRPGQGASGANVLTF. The CDR3 nucleotides are TGTGCCAGCAGGCCGGGACAGGGGGCTTCTGGGGCCAACGTCCTGACTTTC.

This clone was observed a few times. The V and J genes are TRBV4-1 and TRBJ2-7, with D tentatively TRBD1 (6 bases). The CDR3 loop spans 16 amino acids. Germline lookup yields CDR1 MGHRA and CDR2 YSYEKL. Trimming shortened V by 3 bases and J by 2 bases, and 17 bases separated the two germline ends. The CDR3 region has the DNA TGCGCCAGCAGCCACCCCGGACAGACTGGGGCCTACGAGCAGTACTTC. As protein: CASSHPGQTGAYEQYF.

The chain employs TRBV19 and TRBJ1-3; D gene unclear. Trimming left V 10 bases short and J 0 bases short, with 10 bases between. The CDR3 consists of 13 residues. The germline V gene encodes CDR1 LNHDA and CDR2 SQIVND (reference sequence). CDR3 residues: CATQSSSGNTIYF. CDR3 DNA: TGTGCCACCCAATCGAGCTCTGGAAACACCATATATTTT. Full variable domain (outside the CDR3, taken from reference TRBV19 and TRBJ1-3): DGGITQSPKYLFRKEGQNVTLSCEQNLNHDAMYWYRQDPGQGLRLIYYSQIVNDFQKGDIAEGYSVSREKKESFPLTVTSAQKNPTAFYLCATQSSSGNTIYFGEGSWLTVV.

The chain combines TRBV5-1 with TRBJ1-4, with no clear D. Germline V gives CDR1 SGHRS, CDR2 YFSETQ. The CDR3 is made up of 15 amino acids. Trimming stripped 0 bases from V and 4 bases from J, with 10 bases between. The CDR3 bases are TGCGCCAGCAGCTTGGCCGGCACCAATAATGAAAAACTGTTTTTT. It codes for CASSLAGTNNEKLFF.

The chain joins TRBV6-2 or TRBV6-3 to TRBJ1-2, with D possibly TRBD1 on 6 matching bases. This CDR3 comprises 20 residues. Trimming stripped 3 bases from V and 2 bases from J, with 28 bases between. From germline, CDR1 is MNHEY and CDR2 SVGEGT. Here the CDR3 reads CASSYHRVSRSDPRNYGYTF. The CDR3 bases are TGTGCCAGCAGTTATCACAGGGTGTCGAGATCAGATCCCAGAAACTATGGCTACACCTTC.

This clone was recorded once. The chain has TRBV9 and TRBJ1-2; weak D call: TRBD1 (6 bases). The CDR3 is made up of 15 amino acids. V was cut by 4 bases and J by 5 bases, with 18 bases left in between. Per the germline V gene, CDR1 is SGDLS and CDR2 is YYNGEE. CDR3: CASSPPKGTHYGYTF. As DNA, the CDR3 is TGTGCCAGCAGCCCGCCGAAAGGGACACATTATGGCTACACCTTC.

This rearrangement joins TRBV3-1 (or the pseudogene TRBV3-2) to TRBJ1-3, with D unclear. Trimming stripped 6 bases from V and 0 bases from J, with 12 bases between. CDR3 size: 15 residues. Germline CDR1 is LGHDT and CDR2 is YNNKEL (reference sequence). The CDR3 here is CASRAGSYSGNTIYF. The DNA for the CDR3 is TGTGCCAGCAGGGCTGGGTCTTACTCTGGAAACACCATATATTTT.